The 17 T cell receptor beta chains below were found in one sample sequenced in a study of blood T cell repertoires in COVID-19. TCRdb keeps only in-frame clones here, not all; method: immunoSEQ multiplex PCR. The sample has 200,000 to 250,000 clones, about 85% seen once. The sequenced sample consisted of peripheral blood. Receptors were obtained from a woman older than 75 with active or convalescent COVID-19.

This clone has just a few counts. The chain couples TRBV14 to TRBJ1-5, with D hard to call. V was pared by 4 bases and J by 2 bases, with 6 bases between. The CDR3 contains 13 residues. Germline values: CDR1 SGHDN, CDR2 FVKESK. CDR3 amino acids: CASSPTGNQPQHF. The CDR3 region has the DNA TGTGCCAGCAGCCCAACGGGCAATCAGCCCCAGCATTTT.

V is TRBV5-1 and J is TRBJ1-2; D gene unclear. Germline V gene data show CDR1 as SGHRS and CDR2 as YFSETQ. V was trimmed by 2 bases and J by 4 bases, leaving 6 bases between them. The length of the CDR3 is 12 residues. CDR3: CASSFGSYGYTF. CDR3 DNA sequence: TGCGCCAGCAGCTTCGGTAGCTATGGCTACACCTTC.

The chain carries TRBV28 and TRBJ1-2; tentative D call: TRBD1 (5 bases). The ends were cut back, 7 bases at V and 0 bases at J, with 18 bases in the middle. The germline CDR1 and CDR2 sequences are MDHEN and SYDVKM. This CDR3 spans 16 amino acids. The CDR3 sequence is CASTHRRGTANYGYTF. CDR3 sequence (DNA): TGTGCCAGCACCCATAGGAGGGGTACGGCTAACTATGGCTACACCTTC.

V is TRBV21-1 and J is TRBJ2-1; the DNA was not compared with TRBD2, the D call given in the table. TRBV21-1 counts as a pseudogene. The CDR3 runs to 22 residues. This CDR3 is CASSKVGIKREGLSSAYNEQFF. DNA for the CDR3: TGTGCCAGCAGCAAAGTCGGTATTAAGCGGGAGGGCCTTTCCTCGGCCTACAATGAGCAGTTCTTC.

V gene TRBV19 combines with J gene TRBJ1-2; the match to TRBD1 covers 7 bases. CDR1 is LNHDA and CDR2 is SQIVND in the germline V gene (reference sequence). V gave up 7 bases and J gave up 2 bases; unmatched junction bases: 10. The length of the CDR3 is 15 residues. The DNA of the CDR3 is TGTGCCAGTACCATTGGCGGGACAGTAAACTATGGCTACACCTTC. It specifies CASTIGGTVNYGYTF.

The chain recombines TRBV5-5 with TRBJ2-1, with 7 bases matching TRBD1. Germline V gene sequence: CDR1 SGHKS, CDR2 YYEKEE (reference sequence). The CDR3 has 14 residues. The V segment lost 4 bases and the J segment 3 bases; nucleotides outside the gene matches: 4. The CDR3 bases are TGTGCCAGCAGCCTACGGGACAGCTACAATGAGCAGTTCTTC. It codes for CASSLRDSYNEQFF.

This chain joins TRBV15 and TRBJ2-7; D ambiguous. The germline gives CDR1 LNHNV, CDR2 YYDKDF (reference sequence). The CDR3 covers 14 residues. Trimming took 0 bases from V and 7 from J, leaving 13 bases between them. CDR3: CATSRDIGSREQYF. In DNA form, the CDR3 reads TGTGCCACCAGCAGAGATATTGGCAGTCGAGAGCAGTACTTC.

The V and J genes are TRBV2 and TRBJ2-7, with 10 bases fitting TRBD1. The CDR3 spans 12 residues. V lost 8 bases to trimming and J lost 5 bases; unmatched junction nucleotides: 3. Germline assignment: CDR1 SNHLY and CDR2 FYNNEI. CDR3 region: CASRDRGHEQYF. CDR3 nucleotide sequence: TGTGCCAGCCGGGACAGGGGCCACGAGCAGTACTTC.

The chain has TRBV10-2 and TRBJ1-4, with a tentative D call TRBD1 (6 bases). The CDR3 consists of 15 residues. V lost 3 bases and J 7 bases, leaving 15 bases between the germline ends. Per germline, CDR1 WSHSY and CDR2 SAAADI. The CDR3 region is CASSEAGGGAEKLFF. The CDR3, as DNA: TGCGCCAGCAGTGAAGCGGGCGGGGGGGCTGAAAAACTGTTTTTT.

The gene calls are TRBV2 and TRBJ1-5; D uncertain. CDR1 and CDR2 from the germline V gene are SNHLY and FYNNEI. V gave up 4 bases and J gave up 7 bases, with 14 bases separating them. The CDR3 runs to 14 residues. CDR3 sequence (DNA): TGTGCCAGCAGTGGATCCGGGGTGCGACAGCCCCAGCATTTT. It encodes CASSGSGVRQPQHF.

The chain recombines TRBV3-1 (or the pseudogene TRBV3-2) with TRBJ2-1; D unclear. Germline V gene sequence: CDR1 LGHDT, CDR2 YNNKEL (reference sequence). With 3 bases removed from V and 7 bases from J, the gap between germline ends came to 16 bases. This CDR3 comprises 15 residues. The CDR3 spells CASSHSKRLSNEQFF. The CDR3 bases are TGTGCCAGCAGCCACTCCAAGAGGTTATCAAATGAGCAGTTCTTC.

The rearrangement joins TRBV7-6 to TRBJ2-2; 9 bases map to TRBD2. Germline V gene data show CDR1 as SGHVS and CDR2 as FNYEAQ. The length of the CDR3 is 16 residues. J gave up 2 bases and V 5 bases, and 6 bases lay outside the gene matches. The CDR3 loop is CASSPRLADNTGELFF. The CDR3 bases are TGTGCCAGCAGCCCCAGACTAGCGGACAACACCGGGGAGCTGTTTTTT.

The chain uses TRBV7-2 and TRBJ1-2; TRBD1 matches 8 bases. Germline V gene sequence: CDR1 SGHTA, CDR2 FQGNSA. Germline trimming cut 2 bases from V and 3 bases from J; bases unmatched to any gene: 8. This CDR3 contains 16 residues. CDR3: CASSLFQGADHYGYTF. CDR3 in DNA: TGTGCCAGCAGCTTATTCCAGGGGGCCGACCACTATGGCTACACCTTC. Variable domain in full (rest from reference TRBV7-2 and TRBJ1-2): GAGVSQSPSNKVTEKGKDVELRCDPISGHTALYWYRQSLGQGLEFLIYFQGNSAPDKSGLPSDRFSAERTGGSVSTLTIQRTQQEDSAVYLCASSLFQGADHYGYTFGSGTRLTVV.

Details on this clone: Other DNA variants within this sample encode the same CDR3. J is TRBJ2-3 and V is TRBV7-9; 7 bases align to TRBD2. V lost 1 base to trimming and J lost 3 bases; unmatched junction nucleotides: 4. Germline CDR1 reads SEHNR; CDR2 reads FQNEAQ (reference sequence). The CDR3 has 15 amino acids. This chain's CDR3 is CASSLGLAETDTQYF. CDR3 in DNA: TGTGCCAGCAGCTTAGGGCTAGCGGAAACAGATACGCAGTATTTT.

V and J are TRBV29-1 and TRBJ2-5; the match to TRBD2 covers 11 bases. After removal of 5 bases from V and 1 base from J, the junction contained 6 bases not matched to a gene. The germline gives CDR1 SQVTM, CDR2 ANQGSEA. There are 15 residues in the CDR3. The CDR3 is CSVSPGLAGQETQYF. CDR3 DNA sequence: TGCAGCGTTAGCCCTGGACTAGCGGGCCAAGAGACCCAGTACTTC.

The rearrangement links TRBV7-2 to TRBJ1-2, with TRBD1 identical over 11 bases. The ends lost 0 bases at V and 7 bases at J; junction bases unmatched: 7. CDR1 and CDR2 from the germline V gene are SGHTA and FQGNSA. The CDR3 is made up of 16 amino acids. The chain's CDR3 is CASSLASGQGARGYTF. CDR3 nucleotides: TGTGCCAGCAGCTTAGCTTCAGGACAGGGGGCGCGTGGCTACACCTTC.

The chain carries TRBV5-1 and TRBJ2-5, with a possible D match to TRBD1 (5 bases). This CDR3 has 13 amino acids. V gave up 4 bases and J gave up 5 bases, with 12 bases separating them. Per germline, CDR1 SGHRS and CDR2 YFSETQ. The CDR3 DNA reads as TGCGCCAGCAGCGCCCCGCCAGGGGAGACCCAGTACTTC. Its protein product is CASSAPPGETQYF.